Listed here are 9 T cell receptor beta chains from one sample, sequenced in a study of siplizumab effects on memory and regulatory T cells. A roughly six-day coculture at 37°C was performed with the mixed lymphocyte reaction cells. Their antigens remain unidentified. Method: immunoSEQ multiplex PCR; TCRdb's copy keeps in-frame clones and lacks some. Among roughly 13,000 clones, around 49% were seen once, and the ten largest hold roughly 8.7%. The specimen was CFSE-low (dividing) CD4+ T cells sorted from an allogeneic mixed lymphocyte reaction. The receptor set was obtained from a human donor in good health; the cells came from an allogeneic mixed lymphocyte reaction.

The chain has TRBV29-1 and TRBJ2-1; 7 nucleotides line up with TRBD2. This CDR3 contains 15 residues. Germline V gives CDR1 SQVTM, CDR2 ANQGSEA. Germline trimming cut 4 bases from V and 4 bases from J; bases unmatched to any gene: 10. CDR3 region: CSVGNRLADYNEQFF. CDR3 in DNA: TGCAGCGTTGGTAATCGTCTAGCGGATTACAATGAGCAGTTCTTC.

V usage is TRBV27 and J usage is TRBJ1-1, with a weak D call TRBD1 (6 bases). Per the germline V gene, CDR1 is MNHEY and CDR2 is SMNVEV (reference sequence). The ends were cut back, 4 bases at V and 3 bases at J, with 15 bases in the middle. The CDR3 loop spans 15 amino acids. The CDR3 coding sequence is TGTGCCAGCAGTTACCTACGGGGGGCCGACACTGAAGCTTTCTTT. This encodes CASSYLRGADTEAFF.

The rearrangement joins TRBV7-2 to TRBJ2-3, with D perhaps TRBD1 (5 bases). V gave up 5 bases and J gave up 6 bases, with 12 bases separating them. Germline V gene data show CDR1 as SGHTA and CDR2 as FQGNSA. The CDR3 spans 13 residues. CDR3 coding DNA: TGTGCCAGCAGCCCGCAGGGAACGGATACGCAGTATTTT. It yields the protein CASSPQGTDTQYF.

This sequence joins TRBV18 and TRBJ2-7; no clear D. From germline, CDR1 is KGHSH and CDR2 LQKENI. This CDR3 region has 14 residues. Trimming pared 0 bases from V and 2 bases from J, leaving 8 bases between. Here the CDR3 DNA reads TGTGCCAGCTCACCACCGAGTAGAGCCTACGAGCAGTACTTC. Translated: CASSPPSRAYEQYF.

The rearrangement joins TRBV11-3 to TRBJ1-5; TRBD1 aligns across 8 bases. V was clipped by 1 base and J by 6 bases; unmatched bases: 5. This CDR3 is 15 amino acids long. Per the germline V gene, CDR1 is SGHNT and CDR2 is YENEEA. CDR3 sequence (DNA): TGTGCCAGCAGCTTAGTTGCAGGGGGCGGTCAGCCCCAGCATTTT. It codes for CASSLVAGGGQPQHF.

The V gene is TRBV18, the J gene TRBJ1-5; TRBD1 might be the D (6 bases). V gave up 0 bases and J gave up 4 bases, with 10 bases separating them. The CDR3 is made up of 15 amino acids. Germline V gives CDR1 KGHSH, CDR2 LQKENI. The chain's CDR3 is CASSPPGTLNQPQHF. The DNA for the CDR3 is TGTGCCAGCTCACCACCTGGGACACTTAATCAGCCCCAGCATTTT.

J is TRBJ2-7 and V is TRBV19, with a weak D call TRBD2 (5 bases). V lost 3 bases to trimming and J lost 0 bases, with 9 bases between them. CDR3 length: 14 residues. The germline V gene encodes CDR1 LNHDA and CDR2 SQIVND (reference sequence). This CDR3 is CASSILGSSYEQYF. Here the CDR3 DNA reads TGTGCCAGTAGTATCTTGGGGAGCTCCTACGAGCAGTACTTC.

The rearrangement links TRBV6-5 to TRBJ2-7, with TRBD1 identical over 9 bases. V lost 5 bases to trimming and J lost 0 bases; unmatched junction nucleotides: 2. Per the germline V gene, CDR1 is MNHEY and CDR2 is SVGAGI. The CDR3 contains 14 residues. The CDR3 sequence is CASSGGQGSYEQYF. The CDR3 coding sequence is TGTGCCAGCAGTGGGGGACAGGGCTCCTACGAGCAGTACTTC.

This clone was recorded a few times. V is TRBV9 and J is TRBJ1-1; no definite D call. The V end was cut by 0 bases, the J end by 4 bases, with 13 bases between. Germline-derived CDR1 and CDR2 are SGDLS and YYNGEE. This CDR3 is 15 amino acids long. Here the CDR3 reads CASSVGSRPGTEAFF. The CDR3 nucleotides read TGTGCCAGCAGCGTAGGGTCTCGGCCAGGCACTGAAGCTTTCTTT.